This T cell receptor beta chain emerged from a study of blood T cell repertoires in COVID-19. The CDR3 runs 15 residues. Per the germline V gene, CDR1 is KGHSH and CDR2 is LQKENI. V dropped 3 bases and J dropped 3; count of bases not matched to a gene: 5. Only in-frame clones appear in the TCRdb table, and some are missing; sequencing was by immunoSEQ multiplex PCR. The repertoire consists of under 300,000 clones, with roughly 80% occurring once and the leading ten covering roughly 3.3%. The sequence was obtained from a woman under 30 with acute or convalescent COVID-19. Sequences were obtained from peripheral blood. This chain links TRBV18 with TRBJ2-1; TRBD2 agrees at 7 bases. CDR3 amino acids: CASSPWEGDYNEQFF. CDR3 coding DNA: TGTGCCAGCTCACCTTGGGAGGGAGACTACAATGAGCAGTTCTTC.